This TCR beta chain was profiled in a study of T cell responses to AZD1222 COVID-19 vaccine. Data came from immunoSEQ multiplex PCR; TCRdb stores just in-frame clones and leaves some out. This table has 150,000 to 180,000 clones, around 85% appearing once. From germline, CDR1 is MNHEY and CDR2 SVGAGI. CDR3 size: 13 residues. The ends lost 8 bases at V and 6 bases at J; junction bases unmatched: 4. The sequence was collected from an adult in good health. Specimen: peripheral blood, collected on day 0 of MenACWY control vaccination. The chain has TRBV6-5 and TRBJ1-2, with 12 bases identical to TRBD1. The CDR3 region is CASQGQGANGYTF. As DNA, the CDR3 is TGTGCCAGCCAGGGACAGGGGGCTAATGGCTACACCTTC.